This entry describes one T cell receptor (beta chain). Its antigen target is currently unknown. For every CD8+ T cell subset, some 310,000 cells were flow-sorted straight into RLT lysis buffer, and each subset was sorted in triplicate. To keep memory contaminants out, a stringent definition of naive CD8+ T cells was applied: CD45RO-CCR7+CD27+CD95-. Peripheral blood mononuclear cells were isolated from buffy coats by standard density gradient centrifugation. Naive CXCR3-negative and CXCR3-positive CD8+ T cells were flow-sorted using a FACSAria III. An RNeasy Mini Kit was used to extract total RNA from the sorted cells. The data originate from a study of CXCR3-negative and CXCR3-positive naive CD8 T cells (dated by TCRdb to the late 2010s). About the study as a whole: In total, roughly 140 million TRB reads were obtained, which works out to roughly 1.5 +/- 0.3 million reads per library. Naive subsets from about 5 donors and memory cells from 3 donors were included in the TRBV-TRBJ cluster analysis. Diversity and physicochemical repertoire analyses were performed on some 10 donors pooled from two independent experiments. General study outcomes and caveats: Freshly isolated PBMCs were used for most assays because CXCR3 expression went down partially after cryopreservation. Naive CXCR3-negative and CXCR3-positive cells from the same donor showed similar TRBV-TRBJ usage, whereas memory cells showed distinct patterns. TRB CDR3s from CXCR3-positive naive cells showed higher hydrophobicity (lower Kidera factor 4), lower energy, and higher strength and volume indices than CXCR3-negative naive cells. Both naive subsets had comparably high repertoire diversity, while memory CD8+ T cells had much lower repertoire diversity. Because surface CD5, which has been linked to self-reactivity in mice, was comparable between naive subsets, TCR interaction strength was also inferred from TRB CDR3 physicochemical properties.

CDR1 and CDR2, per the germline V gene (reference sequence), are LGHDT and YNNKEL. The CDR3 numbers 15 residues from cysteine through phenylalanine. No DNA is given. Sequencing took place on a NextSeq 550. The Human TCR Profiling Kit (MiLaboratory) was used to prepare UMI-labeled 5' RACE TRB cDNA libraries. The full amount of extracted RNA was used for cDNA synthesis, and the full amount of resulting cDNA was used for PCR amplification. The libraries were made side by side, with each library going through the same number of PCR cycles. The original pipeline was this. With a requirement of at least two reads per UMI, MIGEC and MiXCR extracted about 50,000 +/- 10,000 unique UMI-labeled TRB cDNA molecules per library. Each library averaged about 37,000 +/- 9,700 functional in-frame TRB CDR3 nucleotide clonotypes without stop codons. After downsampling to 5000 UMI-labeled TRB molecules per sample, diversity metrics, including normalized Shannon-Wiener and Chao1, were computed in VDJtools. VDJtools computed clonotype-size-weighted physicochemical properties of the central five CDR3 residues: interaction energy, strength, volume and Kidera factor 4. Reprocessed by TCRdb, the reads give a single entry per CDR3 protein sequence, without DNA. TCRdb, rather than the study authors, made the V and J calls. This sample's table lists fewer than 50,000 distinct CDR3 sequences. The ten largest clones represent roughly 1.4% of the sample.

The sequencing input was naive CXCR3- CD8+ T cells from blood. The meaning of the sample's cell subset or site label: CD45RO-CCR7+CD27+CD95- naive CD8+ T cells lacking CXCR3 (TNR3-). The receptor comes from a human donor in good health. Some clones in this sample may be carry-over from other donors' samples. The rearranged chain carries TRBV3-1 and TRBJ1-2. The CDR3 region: CASSQDTSRDFGYTF.